The 18 T cell receptor beta chains below come from one sample, sequenced in a study of T-cell memory formation after mild COVID-19. MiXCR was run by TCRdb on the 5' RACE reads, yielding one entry per CDR3 protein. The table records around 210,000 distinct CDR3 sequences, just over 9.5% of them present only once. The specimen sequenced was PBMCs or a T cell subset sorted from them (not recorded which). Receptors originate from a man between 18 and 35 years old who had mild COVID-19 (a few samples of this study predate the infection). Cell type and time point are not known.

This clonotype was found a few times. J is TRBJ1-4 and V is TRBV12-3 or TRBV12-4; D unclear. Trimming took off 3 bases at V and 11 bases at J, with 10 bases between the two ends. The CDR3 totals 12 residues. In nucleotides, the CDR3 is TGTGCCAGCAGTTTGACGGGGAGGAAACTGTTTTTT. Protein product: CASSLTGRKLFF.

This clonotype was detected many times. The rearrangement joins TRBV4-3 to TRBJ2-1; no firm D call. Trimming removed 1 base from V and 8 bases from J, with 6 bases in between. Germline V gene lookup returns CDR1 LGHNA and CDR2 YSLEER. The CDR3 sequence is 12 residues long. DNA of the CDR3: TGCGCCAGCAGCCAAGTTGGTTATGAGCAGTTCTTC. It is translated as CASSQVGYEQFF.

The chain has TRBV10-3 and TRBJ2-5; 10 bases map to TRBD1. This CDR3 has 14 residues. From germline, CDR1 is ENHRY and CDR2 SYGVKD. Trimming took 6 bases from V and 5 from J; bases not matched to a gene: 6. CDR3 nucleotides: TGTGCCATCAGAGACAGGGGGCAGTCTGAGACCCAGTACTTC. Translating it yields CAIRDRGQSETQYF.

V usage is TRBV7-2 and J usage is TRBJ1-1; 7 bases align to TRBD1. CDR1 SGHTA and CDR2 FQGNSA come from the germline V gene. With 4 bases clipped from V and 7 bases from J, the junction kept 6 bases outside the gene matches. The CDR3 contains 13 residues. The CDR3 region is CASSSGTAIEAFF. The CDR3 DNA follows: TGTGCCAGCAGCTCCGGGACAGCGATTGAAGCTTTCTTT.

The chain joins TRBV20-1 to TRBJ1-2; 8 bases line up with TRBD1. J gave up 6 bases and V 6 bases, and 6 bases lay outside the gene matches. The germline CDR1 and CDR2 sequences are DFQATT and SNEGSKA (reference sequence). The CDR3 covers 12 residues. In DNA form, the CDR3 reads TGCAGTGCCGGTCAGGGGGCGGATGGCTACACCTTC. As protein: CSAGQGADGYTF.

The V and J genes are TRBV20-1 and TRBJ1-2; D remains unclear. V was clipped by 4 bases and J by 3 bases, with 6 bases between them. The CDR3 covers 11 residues. CDR1 is DFQATT and CDR2 is SNEGSKA in the germline V gene (reference sequence). CDR3 sequence reads: CSAIDDYGYTF. The CDR3, as DNA: TGCAGTGCTATAGACGACTATGGCTACACCTTC.

Only a few counts were recorded for this clonotype. J is TRBJ1-1 and V is TRBV19; D perhaps matches TRBD1 (6 bases). Trimming took off 4 bases at V and 2 bases at J, with 14 bases between the two ends. There are 15 residues in the CDR3. The germline gives CDR1 LNHDA, CDR2 SQIVND (reference sequence). CDR3 amino acids: CASSRTGTRNTEAFF. CDR3 nucleotides: TGTGCCAGTAGTAGAACCGGGACAAGAAACACTGAAGCTTTCTTT.

This clonotype was counted between two and nine times. V and J are TRBV30 and TRBJ2-7, with D possibly being TRBD1 or TRBD2 (5 bases each). Deletions cut 4 bases from V and 1 base from J, with 20 bases between. The CDR3 is made up of 16 amino acids. The V gene's germline CDR1 is GTSNPN and CDR2 SVGIG (reference sequence). CDR3 in DNA: TGTGCCTGGACTCTACTTCGGGGCAGGAAATCCTACGAGCAGTACTTC. Its translation is CAWTLLRGRKSYEQYF.

This clonotype was seen just once. The chain employs TRBV28 and TRBJ1-2; a possible D gene is TRBD1 (5 bases). The V end was cut by 11 bases, the J end by 0 bases, with 13 bases between. The CDR3 is 13 amino acids. The germline V gene has CDR1 MDHEN and CDR2 SYDVKM. The CDR3, as DNA: TGTGCCCAAAGGGACCCTTCTAACTATGGCTACACCTTC. Protein product: CAQRDPSNYGYTF.

This clonotype showed up just a few times. The chain carries TRBV2 and TRBJ1-1; D gene ambiguous. Germline V lookup: CDR1 SNHLY, CDR2 FYNNEI. The V end was cut by 3 bases, the J end by 0 bases, with 8 bases between. The CDR3 length is 14 residues. Written as DNA, the CDR3 is TGTGCCAGCAGTGAGGAGTTCATGAACACTGAAGCTTTCTTT. This gives the protein CASSEEFMNTEAFF. The variable domain in full, with the rest retrieved from reference TRBV2 and TRBJ1-1, is EPEVTQTPSHQVTQMGQEVILRCVPISNHLYFYWYRQILGQKVEFLVSFYNNEISEKSEIFDDQFSVERPDGSNFTLKIRSTKLEDSAMYFCASSEEFMNTEAFFGQGTRLTVV.

This clonotype has ten or more counts. The chain uses TRBV11-2 and TRBJ2-2; perhaps TRBD2 as D (7 bases). Trimming left V 2 bases short and J 5 bases short, with 12 bases between. The CDR3 contains 15 residues. The germline gives CDR1 SGHAT, CDR2 FQNNGV. CDR3 sequence: CASSLLGGGTGELFF. CDR3 nucleotide sequence: TGTGCCAGCAGCTTATTAGGGGGAGGGACCGGGGAGCTGTTTTTT.

This clonotype has ten or more counts. The chain carries TRBV5-1 and TRBJ2-5; weak D call: TRBD1 (6 bases). Germline V gene data show CDR1 as SGHRS and CDR2 as YFSETQ. This CDR3 is built from 15 residues. Trimming left V 4 bases short and J 3 bases short, with 16 bases between. The CDR3 here is CASSQTGQPKETQYF. DNA for the CDR3: TGCGCCAGCAGCCAAACCGGACAGCCTAAAGAGACCCAGTACTTC.

This clonotype has just a few counts. The J gene is TRBJ2-5, the V gene TRBV11-2, with D possibly matching TRBD2 (7 bases). The CDR3 is made up of 16 amino acids. Between the trimmed V and J ends, which lost 1 base and 2 bases, there was a span of 14 bases. The germline gives CDR1 SGHAT, CDR2 FQNNGV. The CDR3 protein is CASSLVRGGEQETQYF. The CDR3 DNA is TGTGCCAGCAGCTTAGTGAGGGGGGGTGAGCAAGAGACCCAGTACTTC. Using reference TRBV11-2 and TRBJ2-5 for the parts outside the CDR3, the full variable domain is EAGVAQSPRYKIIEKRQSVAFWCNPISGHATLYWYQQILGQGPKLLIQFQNNGVVDDSQLPKDRFSAERLKGVDSTLKIQPAKLEDSAVYLCASSLVRGGEQETQYFGPGTRLLVL.

The chain's CDR3 is CASRRQPLGSYNSPLHF. CDR3 DNA sequence: TGTGCCAGCAGACGACAGCCCCTGGGCTCCTATAATTCACCCCTCCACTTT. The genes are TRBV6-2 or TRBV6-3 and TRBJ1-6; D may be TRBD1 (5 bases). V lost 6 bases and J lost 0, with 15 bases in between. The CDR3 runs to 17 residues. Germline values: CDR1 MNHEY, CDR2 SVGEGT.

In its sample, this clonotype was seen once. The chain is built from TRBV20-1 and TRBJ2-1, with 12 positions matching TRBD2. The germline CDR1 and CDR2 sequences are DFQATT and SNEGSKA (reference sequence). The CDR3 is 16 amino acids. J was trimmed by 3 bases and V by 3 bases; bases with no gene match: 6. CDR3 in amino acids: CSARPPSGGGYNEQFF. In DNA form, the CDR3 reads TGCAGTGCTAGGCCCCCTAGCGGGGGGGGCTACAATGAGCAGTTCTTC.

This clonotype was recorded a few times. V gene TRBV6-2 or TRBV6-3 combines with J gene TRBJ1-1; TRBD1 matches 7 bases. The J segment lost 6 bases and the V segment lost 7 bases, leaving 11 bases of the junction unmatched. Germline V gene lookup returns CDR1 MNHEY and CDR2 SVGEGT. This CDR3 contains 14 residues. The chain's CDR3 is CASTARQGNSEAFF. The CDR3 bases are TGTGCCAGCACAGCCCGACAGGGTAACTCTGAAGCTTTCTTT.

The chain is built from TRBV2 and TRBJ2-1; TRBD1 or TRBD2 may be the D gene (6 bases each). V was pared by 7 bases and J by 10 bases, with 17 bases between. The CDR3 totals 13 residues. The germline gives CDR1 SNHLY, CDR2 FYNNEI. The CDR3 protein is CASKVGGILEQFF. CDR3 in DNA: TGTGCCAGCAAGGTGGGGGGCATATTGGAGCAGTTCTTC.

In its sample, this clonotype was seen a few times. The V gene is TRBV5-1, the J gene TRBJ1-1; no clear D. V gave up 4 bases and J gave up 5 bases, with 15 bases separating them. CDR1 SGHRS and CDR2 YFSETQ come from the germline V gene. CDR3 length equals 14 residues. The CDR3 DNA reads as TGCGCCAGCAGCCCGGATGGGTCAGAAACTGAAGCTTTCTTT. Encoded protein: CASSPDGSETEAFF.